This is a list of T cell receptor beta chains from one sample in a study of metastatic and nonmetastatic thyroid tumors. TCRdb reassembled clones from the PCR reads with MiXCR. The data show 15,000 to 20,000 clones, 25% seen once. Material: adjacent normal tissue. These TCRs come from a female donor with papillary thyroid cancer or a benign thyroid nodule (not recorded which). Some clones in this sample may be carry-over from other donors' samples. Both conserved end residues are part of each CDR3. The order of the fields is J gene, D gene, clone size, V gene, CDR3 DNA, CDR3 protein. D genes are given only for firm matches. Clone size is given for some rows only: seen once, a few or many times, or a class if the clone is expanded.

>TRBJ2-7|.|few|TRBV19
TGTGCCAGTAGTGCCAGTACCGACGAGCAGTACTTC
CASSASTDEQYF
>TRBJ1-4|TRBD1|.|TRBV6-6
TGTGCCAGCAGCTACTGGGGGACAGGCCGGAGGGAAAAACTGTTTTTT
CASSYWGTGRREKLFF
>TRBJ2-1|.|.|TRBV7-8
TGTGCCAGCGGACCCATCTACAATGAGCAGTTCTTC
CASGPIYNEQFF
>TRBJ1-1|.|.|TRBV6-1
TGTGCCAGCAGACCAAAGGGGGGATTGAACACTGAAGCTTTCTTT
CASRPKGGLNTEAFF
>TRBJ2-7|.|few|TRBV30
TGTGCCTGGAGTAGGGGGGACGAGCAGTACTTC
CAWSRGDEQYF
>TRBJ2-3|.|few|TRBV15
TGTGCCACCAGCAGAGAGAGGGCAGGGTGGACAGATACGCAGTATTTT
CATSRERAGWTDTQYF
>TRBJ1-1|.|few|TRBV6-1
TGTGCCAGCAGTGAAACTGGAGGGCCGAGGACTGAAGCTTTCTTT
CASSETGGPRTEAFF
>TRBJ1-1|TRBD1|few|TRBV5-1
TGCGCCAGCAGCTTGTATGGGGTAAACAGGGGGCGTCTGGACACTGAAGCTTTCTTT
CASSLYGVNRGRLDTEAFF
>TRBJ2-7|.|.|TRBV20-1
TGCAGTCCTATGCTTAGCGTCGAGCAGTACTTC
CSPMLSVEQYF
>TRBJ1-4|.|.|TRBV5-1
TGCGCCAGCAGCTTGGACGGTGGGGATGAAAAACTGTTTTTT
CASSLDGGDEKLFF
>TRBJ2-2|TRBD1|.|TRBV11-2
TGTGCCAGCAGCCCAGGACAGGGTGGCACCGGGGAGCTGTTTTTT
CASSPGQGGTGELFF
>TRBJ2-6|.|once|TRBV2
TGTGCCAGCAGCCCCGGGCCGGATTTTTCCGGGGCCAACGTCCTGACTTTC
CASSPGPDFSGANVLTF
>TRBJ1-1|.|few|TRBV6-5
TGTGCCAGCAGTTACGAGGGACGGAGGAACACTGAAGCTTTCTTT
CASSYEGRRNTEAFF
>TRBJ1-2|TRBD1|few|TRBV27
TGTGCCAGCAGTTCGACCGCACAGGGGGAATTTTGGTATGGCTACACCTTC
CASSSTAQGEFWYGYTF
>TRBJ1-1|.|.|TRBV19
TGTGCCAGTAGTATAGCGAGAGGAAAAGACACTGAAGCTTTCTTT
CASSIARGKDTEAFF
>TRBJ1-2|TRBD1|few|TRBV28
TGTGCCAGCAGTTTAACCGACAGGGGTGGTGGCTACACCTTC
CASSLTDRGGGYTF